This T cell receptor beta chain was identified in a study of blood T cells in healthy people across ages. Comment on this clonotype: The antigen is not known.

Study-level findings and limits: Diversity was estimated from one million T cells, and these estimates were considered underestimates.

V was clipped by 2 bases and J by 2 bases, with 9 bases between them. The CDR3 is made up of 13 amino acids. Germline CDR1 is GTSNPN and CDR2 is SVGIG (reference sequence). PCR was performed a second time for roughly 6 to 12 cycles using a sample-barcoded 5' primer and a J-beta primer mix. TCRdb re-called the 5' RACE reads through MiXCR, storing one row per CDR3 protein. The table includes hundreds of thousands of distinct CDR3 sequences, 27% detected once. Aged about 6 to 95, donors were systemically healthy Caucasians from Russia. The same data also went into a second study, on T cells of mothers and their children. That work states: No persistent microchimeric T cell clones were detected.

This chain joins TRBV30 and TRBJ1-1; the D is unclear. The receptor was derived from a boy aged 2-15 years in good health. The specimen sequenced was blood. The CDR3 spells CAWSQTVNTEAFF. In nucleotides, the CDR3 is TGTGCCTGGAGTCAAACCGTAAACACTGAAGCTTTCTTT.